This T cell receptor beta chain was recovered during a study of beta chain features in type 1 diabetes. About the study: Sorted cells, approximately 100,000,000 in number, were examined across all samples. Study findings and constraints: A pattern of fewer insertions and more deletions at VDJ junctions was seen in type 1 diabetes patients. Type 1 diabetes patients showed a moderate but significant shortening of TCRB CDR3s in all four CD4+ subsets.

Expressed TCRB transcripts were sequenced because the isolated RNA had all been reverse transcribed beforehand. Profiled with immunoSEQ multiplex PCR; TCRdb holds only in-frame clones, not every one. The table has 900,000 or so clones, 15% to 20% seen once; the top ten hold about 0.02%. A note on this clone: Its antigen is currently unknown.

The CDR3 has 14 residues. V lost 4 bases and J lost 1, with 10 bases in between. Germline CDR1 reads LNHNV; CDR2 reads YYDKDF (reference sequence). The sample was naive CD4+ T cells from blood. The chain joins TRBV15 to TRBJ1-1, with D possibly being TRBD1 (6 bases). The clonotype was recovered from a woman aged 18-29 years in good health. Written as DNA, the CDR3 is TGTGCCACCAGCACAGGGGTGAGGAACACTGAAGCTTTCTTT. Its protein is CATSTGVRNTEAFF.